Below, 25 T cell receptor beta chains from the same sample are listed, as sequenced in a study of blood T cell repertoires in COVID-19. Produced via immunoSEQ multiplex PCR; TCRdb's table is partial and in-frame only. The table shows over 300,000 clones, with roughly 88% occurring only once. Sequencing was done on a sample of PBMCs or T cells enriched from blood (not recorded which). Every receptor here comes from a man aged 25 to 40 who had recovered from COVID-19.

The CDR3 is CASSQPDPTGGNGYTF. CDR3 in DNA: TGCGCCAGCAGCCAACCTGACCCTACAGGGGGCAATGGCTACACCTTC. The chain links TRBV4-1 to TRBJ1-2; 9 positions agree with TRBD1. In germline, CDR1 is MGHRA, CDR2 YSYEKL. This CDR3 comprises 16 residues. After removal of 2 bases from V and 6 bases from J, the junction contained 10 bases not matched to a gene.

The chain couples TRBV19 to TRBJ1-6; 7 bases match TRBD1. Germline V CDR1 and CDR2: LNHDA, SQIVND (reference sequence). V was pared by 6 bases and J by 6 bases, with 8 bases of the junction left unmatched. The CDR3 is made up of 15 amino acids. CDR3 residues: CASSLGTAVNSPLHF. In DNA, the CDR3 is TGTGCCAGTAGCCTTGGGACAGCGGTTAATTCACCCCTCCACTTT.

The table lists this clone with a count of one. The rearrangement uses TRBV27 and TRBJ2-7; TRBD1 matches 7 bases. The CDR3 loop spans 14 amino acids. With 10 bases clipped from V and 4 bases from J, the junction kept 13 bases outside the gene matches. The germline CDR1 and CDR2 sequences are MNHEY and SMNVEV (reference sequence). The CDR3, as DNA: TGTGCCACTCCCCCCCGGGACAGACAATACGAGCAGTACTTC. This translates into CATPPRDRQYEQYF.

The chain has TRBV6-5 and TRBJ1-4; D is uncertain. From germline, CDR1 is MNHEY and CDR2 SVGAGI. The CDR3 length is 15 residues. The V end lost 6 bases, the J end lost 7 bases, and 18 bases lay between the germline ends. CDR3 in DNA: TGTGCCAGCAGCCAGGAGGGAAACGTGGGTGAAAAACTGTTTTTT. Its translation is CASSQEGNVGEKLFF.

The chain carries TRBV29-1 and TRBJ1-1, with unresolved D. CDR3 length: 12 residues. Trimming left V 6 bases short and J 1 base short, with 9 bases between. The germline V gene has CDR1 SQVTM and CDR2 ANQGSEA. CDR3 DNA sequence: TGCAGCGTGGCGACGGGGAACACTGAAGCTTTCTTT. As protein: CSVATGNTEAFF.

The rearrangement joins TRBV7-3 to TRBJ1-2; D gene uncertain. In germline, CDR1 is SGHTA, CDR2 FQGTGA. This CDR3 spans 11 amino acids. Trimming removed 7 bases at V and 4 bases at J, with 7 bases between. This CDR3 reads CASIPFYGYTF. The CDR3, as DNA: TGTGCCAGCATCCCATTCTATGGCTACACCTTC.

The chain employs TRBV10-1 and TRBJ2-1, with D maybe TRBD2 (7 bases). The germline gives CDR1 WNHNN, CDR2 SYGVQD (reference sequence). V gave up 9 bases and J gave up 3 bases, with 24 bases separating them. CDR3 length: 17 amino acids. The CDR3, as DNA: TGCGCCAGGGAAAACAGTTGGGGGGGCCCAAACTACAATGAGCAGTTCTTC. It translates to CARENSWGGPNYNEQFF.

The chain employs TRBV4-1 and TRBJ1-5; D call uncertain. V lost 1 base and J lost 4, with 17 bases in between. From germline, CDR1 is MGHRA and CDR2 YSYEKL. The CDR3 spans 17 residues. In nucleotides, the CDR3 is TGCGCCAGCAGCCAAGGGAGGGTTGGCGGGGTGAATCAGCCCCAGCATTTT. This translates into CASSQGRVGGVNQPQHF.

The V and J genes are TRBV6-2 or TRBV6-3 and TRBJ2-5; TRBD1 matches 10 bases. Germline V CDR1 and CDR2: MNHEY, SVGEGT. The CDR3 is 15 amino acids. Trimming cost V 2 bases and J 5 bases; bases outside gene matches: 5. The CDR3 protein is CASSYATGGAETQYF. DNA of the CDR3: TGTGCCAGCAGTTACGCGACAGGGGGCGCGGAGACCCAGTACTTC.

V is TRBV29-1 and J is TRBJ1-1; possibly TRBD1 for D (6 bases). There are 11 residues in the CDR3. CDR1 and CDR2 (germline): SQVTM, ANQGSEA. Trimming took off 5 bases at V and 3 bases at J, with 7 bases between the two ends. CDR3 sequence reads: CSVNRDTEAFF. Here the CDR3 DNA reads TGCAGCGTTAACAGGGACACTGAAGCTTTCTTT.

The chain links TRBV6-5 to TRBJ1-2; 7 bases line up with TRBD1. V was clipped by 6 bases and J by 2 bases; unmatched bases: 6. Looked up from germline, CDR1 is MNHEY and CDR2 is SVGAGI. The CDR3 contains 14 residues. The CDR3 protein is CASRVQGQNYGYTF. The CDR3 DNA sequence: TGTGCCAGCAGGGTACAGGGACAGAACTATGGCTACACCTTC.

The chain couples TRBV6-2 or TRBV6-3 to TRBJ1-4; 7 bases match TRBD1. J lost 7 bases, V lost 4 bases, and 6 bases had no gene match. CDR1 is MNHEY, CDR2 SVGEGT, per germline. This CDR3 contains 14 residues. The CDR3 protein is CASSWGTELEKLFF. The CDR3 region has the DNA TGTGCCAGCAGTTGGGGGACAGAACTTGAAAAACTGTTTTTT.

This clone showed up many times. V gene TRBV6-4 combines with J gene TRBJ2-3, with 10 nucleotides matching TRBD1. The V and J ends lost 6 bases and 2 bases, in that order; junction bases with no gene match: 5. Germline-derived CDR1 and CDR2 are MRHNA and SNTAGT. This CDR3 is 15 amino acids long. The CDR3 DNA reads TGTGCCAGCAGCTCCGGGACAGGGGACACAGATACGCAGTATTTT. It encodes CASSSGTGDTDTQYF.

V gene TRBV7-2 combines with J gene TRBJ1-3; D gene uncertain. V lost 11 bases to trimming and J lost 0 bases, with 11 bases between them. The CDR3 spans 13 residues. The germline V gene encodes CDR1 SGHTA and CDR2 FQGNSA. As DNA, the CDR3 is TGTGCCCTGCAGTTAAACTCTGGAAACACCATATATTTT. Translation: CALQLNSGNTIYF. Looking up the rest from reference TRBV7-2 and TRBJ1-3 gives the full variable domain: GAGVSQSPSNKVTEKGKDVELRCDPISGHTALYWYRQSLGQGLEFLIYFQGNSAPDKSGLPSDRFSAERTGGSVSTLTIQRTQQEDSAVYLCALQLNSGNTIYFGEGSWLTVV.

The V gene is TRBV7-9, the J gene TRBJ1-2, with 7 bases that match TRBD1. The CDR3 has 13 amino acids. Germline CDR1 reads SEHNR; CDR2 reads FQNEAQ (reference sequence). V shed 5 bases, J shed 6 bases, and the junction held 6 bases outside the gene matches. For the CDR3, the DNA is TGTGCCAGCAGCGGGGGGACAGCCCATGGCTACACCTTC. The encoded protein is CASSGGTAHGYTF.

This clone has just a few counts. The chain couples TRBV4-1 to TRBJ2-7; D gene ambiguous. Trimming cost V 3 bases and J 7 bases, with 16 bases left between them. The CDR3 is made up of 14 amino acids. CDR1 and CDR2 from the germline V gene are MGHRA and YSYEKL. CDR3 amino acids: CASSQGNFVGEQYF. DNA of the CDR3: TGCGCCAGCAGCCAGGGTAACTTCGTCGGGGAGCAGTACTTC.

The chain recombines TRBV3-1 (or the pseudogene TRBV3-2) with TRBJ1-2, with D perhaps TRBD1 (5 bases). V lost 1 base to trimming and J lost 2 bases, with 8 bases between them. This CDR3 has 14 residues. Germline loops: CDR1 LGHDT, CDR2 YNNKEL (reference sequence). As DNA, the CDR3 is TGTGCCAGCAGCCAAGGGAAGGGGAACTATGGCTACACCTTC. Protein: CASSQGKGNYGYTF.

The chain carries TRBV19 and TRBJ2-4; 8 nucleotides align to TRBD1. Trimming at V came to 6 bases and at J to 10 bases, leaving 8 bases not matched to a gene. The CDR3 is 13 residues long. The V gene's germline CDR1 is LNHDA and CDR2 SQIVND (reference sequence). CDR3 DNA: TGTGCCAGTAGCATGGACAGGGAGAGAATTCAGTACTTC. It is translated as CASSMDRERIQYF. The complete variable domain, with remaining parts taken from reference TRBV19 and TRBJ2-4, reads DGGITQSPKYLFRKEGQNVTLSCEQNLNHDAMYWYRQDPGQGLRLIYYSQIVNDFQKGDIAEGYSVSREKKESFPLTVTSAQKNPTAFYLCASSMDRERIQYFGAGTRLSVL.

The gene calls are TRBV5-5 and TRBJ2-5, with 9 bases fitting TRBD1. Germline V gene sequence: CDR1 SGHKS, CDR2 YYEKEE (reference sequence). J was trimmed by 4 bases and V by 4 bases; bases with no gene match: 17. There are 18 residues in the CDR3. The CDR3 DNA reads TGTGCCAGCAGCCAAGTCCCGGGACAGGGAATAGGTTTAGAGACCCAGTACTTC. It encodes CASSQVPGQGIGLETQYF.

The chain has TRBV6-5 and TRBJ2-7, with D possibly TRBD1 on 6 matching bases. The CDR3 totals 14 residues. Germline V CDR1 and CDR2: MNHEY, SVGAGI. V lost 6 bases and J lost 6, with 18 bases in between. The CDR3 sequence is CASRRTVLAFEQYF. As DNA, the CDR3 is TGTGCCAGCAGAAGGACAGTATTGGCCTTCGAGCAGTACTTC.

This clone has a single count. V usage is TRBV24-1 and J usage is TRBJ2-1; 10 bases map to TRBD2. The V and J ends lost 0 bases and 8 bases, in that order; junction bases with no gene match: 6. This CDR3 is 16 amino acids long. CDR1 is KGHDR and CDR2 is SFDVKD in the germline V gene. The CDR3 DNA is TGTGCCACCAGTGATTTGACACTAGCGGGGAGGGATGAGCAGTTCTTC. This encodes CATSDLTLAGRDEQFF.

The V and J genes are TRBV11-3 and TRBJ2-6, with 8 bases aligning to TRBD1. The junction had 10 bases not matched to a gene; V was cut back by 9 bases and J by 0 bases. The CDR3 runs 17 residues. Looked up from germline, CDR1 is SGHNT and CDR2 is YENEEA. CDR3 nucleotides: TGTGCCAGGTGGTGGGACAGGACCCGCTCTGGGGCCAACGTCCTGACTTTC. This translates into CARWWDRTRSGANVLTF.

This clone is judged medium-sized. V usage is TRBV15 and J usage is TRBJ2-3; 9 bases fit TRBD2. There are 15 residues in the CDR3. J lost 4 bases, V lost 0 bases, and 2 bases had no gene match. Germline V gene sequence: CDR1 LNHNV, CDR2 YYDKDF (reference sequence). The CDR3 nucleotides are TGTGCCACCAGCAGAGATGGCGGGGGGGCAGATACGCAGTATTTT. Its translation: CATSRDGGGADTQYF. Full variable domain (outside the CDR3, taken from reference TRBV15 and TRBJ2-3): DAMVIQNPRYQVTQFGKPVTLSCSQTLNHNVMYWYQQKSSQAPKLLFHYYDKDFNNEADTPDNFQSRRPNTSFCFLDIRSPGLGDTAMYLCATSRDGGGADTQYFGPGTRLTVL.

V and J are TRBV7-3 and TRBJ2-3; 7 bases line up with TRBD2. Trimming removed 2 bases from V and 6 bases from J; junction bases left unmatched: 5. Germline-derived CDR1 and CDR2 are SGHTA and FQGTGA. CDR3 length: 14 amino acids. The DNA of the CDR3 is TGTGCCAGCAGCTTAGCGGGGGAGAAGGATACGCAGTATTTT. Encoded protein: CASSLAGEKDTQYF.

The chain uses TRBV23-1 and TRBJ1-1; 8 bases are a match to TRBD1. TRBV23-1 is annotated as an ORF whose role is uncertain. With 0 bases clipped from V and 1 base from J, the junction kept 13 bases outside the gene matches. This CDR3 comprises 19 residues. For the CDR3, the DNA is TGCGCCAGCAGTCAATCTCCTTTACAGGGGGGTAGGGGGAACACTGAAGCTTTCTTT. Protein product: CASSQSPLQGGRGNTEAFF.